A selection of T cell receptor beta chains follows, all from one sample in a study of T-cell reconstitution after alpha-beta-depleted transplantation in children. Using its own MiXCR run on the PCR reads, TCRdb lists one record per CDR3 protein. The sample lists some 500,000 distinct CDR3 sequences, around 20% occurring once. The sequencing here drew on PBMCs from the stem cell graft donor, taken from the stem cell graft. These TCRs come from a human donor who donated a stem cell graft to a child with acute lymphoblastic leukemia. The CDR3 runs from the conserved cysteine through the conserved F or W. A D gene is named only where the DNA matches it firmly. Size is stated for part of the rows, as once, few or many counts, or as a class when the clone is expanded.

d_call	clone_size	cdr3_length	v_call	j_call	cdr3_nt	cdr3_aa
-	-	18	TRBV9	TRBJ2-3	TGTGCCAGCAGCGTAGAGGGACAAACTTCTATAATGACAGATACGCAGTATTTT	CASSVEGQTSIMTDTQYF
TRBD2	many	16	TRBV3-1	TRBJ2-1	TGTGCCAGCAGCCTGGGGACTAGCGGATCCTACAATGAGCAGTTCTTC	CASSLGTSGSYNEQFF
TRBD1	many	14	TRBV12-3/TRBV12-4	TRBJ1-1	TGTGCCAGCAGCCAATTTACAGGGGGCACTGAAGCTTTCTTT	CASSQFTGGTEAFF
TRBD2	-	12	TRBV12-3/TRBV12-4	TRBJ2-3	TGTGCCAGCAGTGCGGGAGGGACTACGCAGTATTTT	CASSAGGTTQYF
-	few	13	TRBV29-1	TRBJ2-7	TGCAGCGTTTGGGCGCTAGGGATCCACGAGCAGTACTTC	CSVWALGIHEQYF
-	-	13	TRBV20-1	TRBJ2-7	TGCAGTGCTAGTTCCGTCTCCTCCTACGAGCAGTACTTC	CSASSVSSYEQYF
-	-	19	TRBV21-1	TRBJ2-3	TGTGCCAGCAGCAAAGAGGGGGAAAGGGATGGTAGTGGCACAGATACGCAGTATTTT	CASSKEGERDGSGTDTQYF
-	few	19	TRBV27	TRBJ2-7	TGTGCCAGCAGTCACCTACAGGGTTGGACAGCGGCCGATAACTACGAGCAGTACTTC	CASSHLQGWTAADNYEQYF
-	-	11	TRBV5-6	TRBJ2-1	TGTGCCAGCAGCTTGTGGACTGAGCAGTTCTTC	CASSLWTEQFF
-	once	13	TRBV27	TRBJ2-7	TGTGCCAGCGCGCTGGCGGGAAGCTACGAGCAGTACTTC	CASALAGSYEQYF
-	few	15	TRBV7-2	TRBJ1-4	TGTGCCAGCAGCCGGACAGTTGCAACTAATGAAAAACTGTTTTTT	CASSRTVATNEKLFF
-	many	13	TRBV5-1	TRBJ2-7	TGTGCCAGCAGTTTAGAGGCAGCCTACGAGCAGTACTTC	CASSLEAAYEQYF
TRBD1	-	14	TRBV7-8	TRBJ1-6	TGTGCCAGCAGCCCCCGACAGGGTTGGTCACCCCTCCACTTT	CASSPRQGWSPLHF
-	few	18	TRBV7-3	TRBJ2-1	TGTGCCAGCAGCTTATCGGGGGGCTGGTCGAGCTCCTACAATGAGCAGTTCTTC	CASSLSGGWSSSYNEQFF
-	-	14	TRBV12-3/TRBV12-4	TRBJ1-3	TGTGCCAGCAGCCCCTATGGCTCTGGAAACACCATATATTTT	CASSPYGSGNTIYF
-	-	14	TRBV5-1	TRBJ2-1	TGCGCCAGCAGCTGGCCGCGAGGGCACAATGAGCAGTTCTTC	CASSWPRGHNEQFF
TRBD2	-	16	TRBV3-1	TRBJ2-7	TGTGCCAGCAGCCCGAGGCTAGCGGGGTCTACCTACGAGCAGTACTTC	CASSPRLAGSTYEQYF
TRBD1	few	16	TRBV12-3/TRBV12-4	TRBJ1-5	TGTGCCAGCAGAAGGACAGGGGGGTTTGGCAATCAGCCCCAGCATTTT	CASRRTGGFGNQPQHF
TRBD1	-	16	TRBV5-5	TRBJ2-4	TGTGCCAGCAGCCCCTTCCCCCGGGACAGACAAAACATTCAGTACTTC	CASSPFPRDRQNIQYF
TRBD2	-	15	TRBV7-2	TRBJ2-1	TGTGCCAGCAGCTTCGGACTAGGCGATTACAATGAGCAGTTCTTC	CASSFGLGDYNEQFF
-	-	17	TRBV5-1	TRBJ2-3	TGCGCCAGCAGCTTGGACAGCCTACTGACTAGCACAGATACGCAGTATTTT	CASSLDSLLTSTDTQYF
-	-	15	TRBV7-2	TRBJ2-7	TGTGCCAGCAGCTTAGGTTCCGCGTCCACCTACGAGCAGTACTTC	CASSLGSASTYEQYF
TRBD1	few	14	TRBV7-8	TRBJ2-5	TGTGCCAGCAGCTCACAGGGGGCCGATGAGACCCAGTACTTC	CASSSQGADETQYF
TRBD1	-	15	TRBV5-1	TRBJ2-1	TGCGCCAGCAGCACATACAGGGGTTTGTACAATGAGCAGTTCTTC	CASSTYRGLYNEQFF
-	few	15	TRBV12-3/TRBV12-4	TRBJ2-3	TGTGCCAGCAGCCGGGACTCGTCAAGCACAGATACGCAGTATTTT	CASSRDSSSTDTQYF
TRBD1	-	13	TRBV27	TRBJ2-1	TGTGCCAGCAGTTTATCGACAGGGATGGAGCAGTTCTTC	CASSLSTGMEQFF
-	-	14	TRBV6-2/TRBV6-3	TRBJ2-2	TGTGCCAGCATGCTAGCCGTAGGCGCCGGGGAGCTGTTTTTT	CASMLAVGAGELFF
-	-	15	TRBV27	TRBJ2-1	TGTGCCAGCAGTTTATCCTGGGGGGGCCAAAATGAGCAGTTCTTC	CASSLSWGGQNEQFF
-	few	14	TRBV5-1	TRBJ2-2	TGCGCCAGCAGCTTTAGGACGAACACCGGGGAGCTGTTTTTT	CASSFRTNTGELFF
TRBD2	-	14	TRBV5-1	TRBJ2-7	TGCGCCAGCAGCTTGACTAGCGGACCCTACGAGCAGTACTTC	CASSLTSGPYEQYF
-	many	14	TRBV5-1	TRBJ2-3	TGCGCCAGCAGTATTTACTCTAGCACAGATACGCAGTATTTT	CASSIYSSTDTQYF
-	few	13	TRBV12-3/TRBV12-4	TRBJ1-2	TGTGCCAGCAGTTCCCTCGGGGGATTCGGCTACACCTTC	CASSSLGGFGYTF
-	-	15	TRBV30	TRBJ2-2	TGTGCCTGGAGTAGGATTTCCAGTAACACCGGGGAGCTGTTTTTT	CAWSRISSNTGELFF
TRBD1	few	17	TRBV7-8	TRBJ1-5	TGTGCCAGCAGCTCCTATCGTCGACAGGGACTCAATCAGCCCCAGCATTTT	CASSSYRRQGLNQPQHF
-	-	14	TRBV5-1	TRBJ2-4	TGCGCCAGCAGCTTGGCAGGGGACGAAAACATTCAGTACTTC	CASSLAGDENIQYF
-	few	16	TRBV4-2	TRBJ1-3	TGTGCCAGCAGCCAAGACTTGGGCAGCTCTGGAAACACCATATATTTT	CASSQDLGSSGNTIYF
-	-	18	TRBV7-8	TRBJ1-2	TGTGCCAGCAGCTTAGCGCTTAGTCTGGCCGGTGATTACTATGGCTACACCTTC	CASSLALSLAGDYYGYTF
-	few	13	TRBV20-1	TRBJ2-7	TGCAGTGCCGTCCAGGGCGTTGGCTACGAGCAGTACTTC	CSAVQGVGYEQYF
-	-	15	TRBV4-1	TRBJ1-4	TGCGCCAGCAGCCCGGAAGTTTCAGCTAATGAAAAACTGTTTTTT	CASSPEVSANEKLFF
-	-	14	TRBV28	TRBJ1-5	TGTGCCAGCAGTTTAGCCGTAATTAATCAGCCCCAGCATTTT	CASSLAVINQPQHF
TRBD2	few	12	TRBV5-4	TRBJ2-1	TGTGCCAGCAGCCCGACTAGCGTCGAGCAGTTCTTC	CASSPTSVEQFF
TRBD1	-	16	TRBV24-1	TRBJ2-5	TGTGCCACCAGTGATTCCCAGGGGGCGGGATGGGAGACCCAGTACTTC	CATSDSQGAGWETQYF
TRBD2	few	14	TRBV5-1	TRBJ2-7	TGCGCCAGCACCTCCGGGGGGTCAGGCTACGAGCAGTACTTC	CASTSGGSGYEQYF
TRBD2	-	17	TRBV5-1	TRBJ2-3	TGCGCCAGCAGCTTGGTACTAGCGGGCCGGAGCACAGATACGCAGTATTTT	CASSLVLAGRSTDTQYF
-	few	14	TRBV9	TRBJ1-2	TGTGCCAGCAGCGTCTATGATGGGGGGCAACACTACACCTTC	CASSVYDGGQHYTF
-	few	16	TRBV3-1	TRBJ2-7	TGTGCCAGCAGCCAAGGGCCAATGGCCCACTCCTACGAGCAGTACTTC	CASSQGPMAHSYEQYF
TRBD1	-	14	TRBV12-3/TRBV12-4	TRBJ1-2	TGTGCCAGCAGTTTCCACGGGACAGGGTTTGGCTACACCTTC	CASSFHGTGFGYTF